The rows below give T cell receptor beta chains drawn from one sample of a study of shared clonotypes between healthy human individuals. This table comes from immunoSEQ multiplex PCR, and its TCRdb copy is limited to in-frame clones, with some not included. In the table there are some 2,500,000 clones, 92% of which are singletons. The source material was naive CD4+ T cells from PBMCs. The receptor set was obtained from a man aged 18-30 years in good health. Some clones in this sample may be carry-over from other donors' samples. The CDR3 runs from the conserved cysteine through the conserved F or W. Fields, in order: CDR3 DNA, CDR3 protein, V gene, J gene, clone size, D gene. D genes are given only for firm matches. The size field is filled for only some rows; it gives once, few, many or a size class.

cdr3_nt: TGTGCCAGCTCACCGGGATTAAACAATGAGCAGTTCTTC
cdr3_aa: CASSPGLNNEQFF
v_call: TRBV18
j_call: TRBJ2-1
clone_size: -
d_call: -

cdr3_nt: TGCGCCAGCAGCACGACTTCAGGACTAGCGGGATTAAATACGCAGTATTTT
cdr3_aa: CASSTTSGLAGLNTQYF
v_call: TRBV5-1
j_call: TRBJ2-3
clone_size: -
d_call: TRBD2

cdr3_nt: TGTGCCAGCAGCTCCCGGGACTCGAACACCGGGGAGCTGTTTTTT
cdr3_aa: CASSSRDSNTGELFF
v_call: TRBV11-2
j_call: TRBJ2-2
clone_size: -
d_call: -

cdr3_nt: TGTGCCAGTAGTATTGAGGGCGGTGGTCAGCCCCAGCATTTT
cdr3_aa: CASSIEGGGQPQHF
v_call: TRBV19
j_call: TRBJ1-5
clone_size: -
d_call: -

cdr3_nt: TGTGCCAGCAGCCAAAGGTCCCAGAGTGTTAACACCGGGGAGCTGTTTTTT
cdr3_aa: CASSQRSQSVNTGELFF
v_call: TRBV14
j_call: TRBJ2-2
clone_size: -
d_call: -

cdr3_nt: TGCGCCAGCAGCCGACGCCCGGGGTATGAGCAGTTCTTC
cdr3_aa: CASSRRPGYEQFF
v_call: TRBV4-3
j_call: TRBJ2-1
clone_size: -
d_call: -

cdr3_nt: TGTGCCAGTAGGGGACAGAGAAACACCGGGGAGCTGTTTTTT
cdr3_aa: CASRGQRNTGELFF
v_call: TRBV19
j_call: TRBJ2-2
clone_size: once
d_call: TRBD1

cdr3_nt: TGTGCCAGCAGCCACCAGGGACTATCCTCCTACGAGCAGTACTTC
cdr3_aa: CASSHQGLSSYEQYF
v_call: TRBV28
j_call: TRBJ2-7
clone_size: -
d_call: TRBD2

cdr3_nt: TGTGCCAGCAACCGGGACACCTCTAACTATGGCTACACCTTC
cdr3_aa: CASNRDTSNYGYTF
v_call: TRBV28
j_call: TRBJ1-2
clone_size: -
d_call: -

cdr3_nt: TGTGCCAGCAGCTTATATCCAGACCCCCAAGAGACCCAGTACTTC
cdr3_aa: CASSLYPDPQETQYF
v_call: TRBV7-3
j_call: TRBJ2-5
clone_size: -
d_call: -

cdr3_nt: TGTGCCAGCACCCCCGGGACCCCGAACACCGGGGAGCTGTTTTTT
cdr3_aa: CASTPGTPNTGELFF
v_call: TRBV6-5
j_call: TRBJ2-2
clone_size: -
d_call: -

cdr3_nt: TGTGCCAGCAGTTTAAGCGCCCAACAGGGCCAACTGTTTTTT
cdr3_aa: CASSLSAQQGQLFF
v_call: TRBV28
j_call: TRBJ1-4
clone_size: once
d_call: -

cdr3_nt: TGCGCCAGCAGCTTGGGGGTCTCCCTCGGGGAGCAGTACTTC
cdr3_aa: CASSLGVSLGEQYF
v_call: TRBV5-1
j_call: TRBJ2-7
clone_size: -
d_call: -

cdr3_nt: TGTGCCAGCAGCGATCGGACAGGGGGCGATGTACGCTATGGCTACACCTTC
cdr3_aa: CASSDRTGGDVRYGYTF
v_call: TRBV5-4
j_call: TRBJ1-2
clone_size: once
d_call: TRBD1

cdr3_nt: TGTGCCAGCAGTTGGGACAGGGGGCGCGAGACCCAGTACTTC
cdr3_aa: CASSWDRGRETQYF
v_call: TRBV28
j_call: TRBJ2-5
clone_size: -
d_call: TRBD1

cdr3_nt: TGTGCCAGCAGTTTCCGTGACAGCTCCTACAATGAGCAGTTCTTC
cdr3_aa: CASSFRDSSYNEQFF
v_call: TRBV28
j_call: TRBJ2-1
clone_size: -
d_call: -

cdr3_nt: TGCGCCAGCAGCTTGCAGGCTAGCGGGACTAGCACAGATACGCAGTATTTT
cdr3_aa: CASSLQASGTSTDTQYF
v_call: TRBV5-1
j_call: TRBJ2-3
clone_size: few
d_call: TRBD2

cdr3_nt: TGCGCCAGCAGCTGGACAGGTGACTTCTCCTACAATGAGCAGTTCTTC
cdr3_aa: CASSWTGDFSYNEQFF
v_call: TRBV5-1
j_call: TRBJ2-1
clone_size: -
d_call: TRBD1

cdr3_nt: TGTGCCAGTAGTATACGGGTCTCTAACTATGGCTACACCTTC
cdr3_aa: CASSIRVSNYGYTF
v_call: TRBV19
j_call: TRBJ1-2
clone_size: few
d_call: -

cdr3_nt: TGCGCCAGCAGCCTCCGGGACAGGGGCATAGATACGCAGTATTTT
cdr3_aa: CASSLRDRGIDTQYF
v_call: TRBV4-3
j_call: TRBJ2-3
clone_size: once
d_call: TRBD1

cdr3_nt: TGTGCCAGCAGTTTATACAGGTTTGGCAATGAGCAGTTCTTC
cdr3_aa: CASSLYRFGNEQFF
v_call: TRBV28
j_call: TRBJ2-1
clone_size: -
d_call: -

cdr3_nt: TGTGCCAGCAGTCTCCCGGGAGGAGGATCCTACGAGCAGTACTTC
cdr3_aa: CASSLPGGGSYEQYF
v_call: TRBV28
j_call: TRBJ2-7
clone_size: -
d_call: TRBD2

cdr3_nt: TGTGCCAGCAATGAGGGGGAACGGTACGAGCAGTACTTC
cdr3_aa: CASNEGERYEQYF
v_call: TRBV2
j_call: TRBJ2-7
clone_size: -
d_call: -

cdr3_nt: TGTGCCAGCAGCCCTGGGACTAGCGGAAACACCGGGGAGCTGTTTTTT
cdr3_aa: CASSPGTSGNTGELFF
v_call: TRBV11-3
j_call: TRBJ2-2
clone_size: -
d_call: TRBD2

cdr3_nt: TGTGCCAGCAGTGTTGTAGGGGTGATGAACACTGAAGCTTTCTTT
cdr3_aa: CASSVVGVMNTEAFF
v_call: TRBV2
j_call: TRBJ1-1
clone_size: -
d_call: -

cdr3_nt: TGTGCCAGCAGTGTCCGGGCCTACCTAGAGACCCAGTACTTC
cdr3_aa: CASSVRAYLETQYF
v_call: TRBV2
j_call: TRBJ2-5
clone_size: -
d_call: -

cdr3_nt: TGCGCCAGCAGCCAAGAGGGACGGGGGAACTATGGCTACACCTTC
cdr3_aa: CASSQEGRGNYGYTF
v_call: TRBV4-1
j_call: TRBJ1-2
clone_size: -
d_call: -

cdr3_nt: TGTGCCAGCAGCTCTCGACCCGGACAGGCCTGGGCTGAAGCTTTCTTT
cdr3_aa: CASSSRPGQAWAEAFF
v_call: TRBV5-5
j_call: TRBJ1-1
clone_size: -
d_call: TRBD1

cdr3_nt: TGCGCCAGCAGTGCTAACAGGGAGGCTTCCTCTGGAAACACCATATATTTT
cdr3_aa: CASSANREASSGNTIYF
v_call: TRBV10-2
j_call: TRBJ1-3
clone_size: -
d_call: -

cdr3_nt: TGTGCCAGCAGCCGAGGATCCCAAGAGACCCAGTACTTC
cdr3_aa: CASSRGSQETQYF
v_call: TRBV7-2
j_call: TRBJ2-5
clone_size: -
d_call: -

cdr3_nt: TGTGCCAGCAGCACCCGGTGGGGGGCAACAGATACGCAGTATTTT
cdr3_aa: CASSTRWGATDTQYF
v_call: TRBV11-1
j_call: TRBJ2-3
clone_size: -
d_call: -

cdr3_nt: TGTGCCAGTCTTTGGGTCGGTACAGATACGCAGTATTTT
cdr3_aa: CASLWVGTDTQYF
v_call: TRBV7-9
j_call: TRBJ2-3
clone_size: -
d_call: -

cdr3_nt: TGTGCCAGCAGTGCCGATACTAGCGAACAATCCTACGAGCAGTACTTC
cdr3_aa: CASSADTSEQSYEQYF
v_call: TRBV7-2
j_call: TRBJ2-7
clone_size: -
d_call: TRBD2

cdr3_nt: TGTGCCAGCAGCTTAGCGCTATTGACAGGGAAAGGGAACACTGAAGCTTTCTTT
cdr3_aa: CASSLALLTGKGNTEAFF
v_call: TRBV7-2
j_call: TRBJ1-1
clone_size: -
d_call: TRBD1

cdr3_nt: TGCAGCGTTGTTACTGGGACTAGCGGAATACACGCGGGGGAGCTGTTTTTT
cdr3_aa: CSVVTGTSGIHAGELFF
v_call: TRBV29-1
j_call: TRBJ2-2
clone_size: -
d_call: TRBD2

cdr3_nt: TGTGCCAGCTCCCCCACGAGGACATACTCCTACGAGCAGTACTTC
cdr3_aa: CASSPTRTYSYEQYF
v_call: TRBV18
j_call: TRBJ2-7
clone_size: -
d_call: -

cdr3_nt: TGTGCCAGCTCGAGGCAAAATGAAAAACTGTTTTTT
cdr3_aa: CASSRQNEKLFF
v_call: TRBV2
j_call: TRBJ1-4
clone_size: -
d_call: -